This is a list of T cell receptor beta chains from one sample in a study of cytomegalovirus exposure and HLA in healthy donors. Some clones are missing from TCRdb's copy, which holds only in-frame ones; the method was immunoSEQ multiplex PCR. The data show some 170,000 clones, 87% seen once. The sample consisted of PBMCs. The origin of the receptors is a woman in her 30s in good health and CMV-seronegative. CDR3s include the opening cysteine and the closing phenylalanine or tryptophan. The D gene is left open where the match is weak. A clone size is listed for some rows: how often the clone was seen (once, few, many), or a class if it is expanded.

>TRBJ2-3|15|.|TRBV7-2|TRBD2
CASSLGLAGTDTQYF
TGTGCCAGCAGCTTAGGGCTAGCGGGCACAGATACGCAGTATTTT
>TRBJ1-6|15|.|TRBV7-2|.
CASSTRQLPNSPLHF
TGTGCCAGCAGCACCCGACAGCTTCCTAATTCCCCCCTCCACTTT
>TRBJ1-2|15|.|TRBV27|TRBD1
CASSRTGTGAFGYTF
TGTGCCAGCAGTCGGACCGGGACAGGGGCCTTTGGCTACACCTTC
>TRBJ1-5|13|.|TRBV18|.
CASSPQGWQPQHF
TGTGCCAGCTCACCACAGGGGTGGCAGCCCCAGCATTTT
>TRBJ2-3|15|.|TRBV4-2|.
CASSQVGGSADTQYF
TGTGCCAGCAGCCAAGTTGGAGGGAGTGCAGATACGCAGTATTTT
>TRBJ2-7|16|few|TRBV7-2|TRBD2
CASSSTGTTHSYEQYF
TGTGCCAGCAGTTCTACCGGGACTACACACTCCTACGAGCAGTACTTC
>TRBJ2-7|16|.|TRBV28|.
CASSTLIFGLPYEQYF
TGTGCCAGCAGTACCCTGATTTTTGGACTTCCCTACGAGCAGTACTTC
>TRBJ2-4|16|.|TRBV28|TRBD1
CASSPAGTGGRGIQYF
TGTGCCAGCAGTCCCGCCGGGACAGGGGGACGAGGCATTCAGTACTTC
>TRBJ1-1|15|.|TRBV7-8|.
CASSSSTGKNTEAFF
TGTGCCAGCAGCTCCTCAACAGGGAAGAACACTGAAGCTTTCTTT
>TRBJ1-6|14|.|TRBV10-3|TRBD1
CAISDRGQDSPLHF
TGTGCCATCAGTGACAGGGGGCAGGATTCACCCCTCCACTTT
>TRBJ1-1|14|.|TRBV6-5|.
CASTPRAVVTEAFF
TGTGCCAGCACCCCGAGGGCCGTAGTCACTGAAGCTTTCTTT
>TRBJ2-5|14|.|TRBV6-5|TRBD1
CASARDRGRETQYF
TGTGCCAGCGCGCGGGACAGGGGACGTGAGACCCAGTACTTC
>TRBJ2-7|13|.|TRBV7-2|.
CASSRTGHSEQYF
TGTGCCAGCAGCCGGACGGGACATAGCGAGCAGTACTTC
>TRBJ1-2|12|.|TRBV28|.
CASSLRRGVYTF
TGTGCCAGCAGTTTACGTAGGGGTGTATACACCTTC
>TRBJ2-4|15|.|TRBV19|TRBD2
CASSIGLAGGLIQYF
TGTGCCAGTAGTATTGGACTAGCGGGGGGGCTCATTCAGTACTTC
>TRBJ2-6|15|.|TRBV6-1|TRBD2
CASSDAGAGANVLTF
TGTGCCAGCAGTGATGCGGGGGCTGGGGCCAACGTCCTGACTTTC
>TRBJ2-2|14|.|TRBV29-1|TRBD1
CSVAPTGVSGELFF
TGCAGCGTTGCCCCGACAGGGGTCAGCGGGGAGCTGTTTTTT
>TRBJ2-2|18|.|TRBV19|.
CASSNTRTGLASTGELFF
TGTGCCAGTAGTAACACAAGAACAGGGCTGGCCTCAACCGGGGAGCTGTTTTTT
>TRBJ1-1|15|.|TRBV7-2|.
CASSSRQAMNTEAFF
TGTGCCAGCAGCTCCAGACAGGCAATGAACACTGAAGCTTTCTTT
>TRBJ2-4|12|.|TRBV27|.
CSSGAAKNIQYF
TGTTCTAGTGGGGCAGCCAAAAACATTCAGTACTTC
>TRBJ2-3|13|.|TRBV19|TRBD2
CASRNRLAGMKYF
TGTGCCAGTAGGAATAGACTAGCGGGGATGAAGTATTTT
>TRBJ1-1|14|few|TRBV6-5|TRBD1
CASSYSGGNTEAFF
TGTGCCAGCAGTTACTCAGGGGGCAACACTGAAGCTTTCTTT
>TRBJ2-7|14|.|TRBV11-1|.
CASSSGRGGYEQYF
TGTGCCAGCAGCTCCGGACGTGGGGGGTACGAGCAGTACTTC
>TRBJ2-5|12|.|TRBV15|TRBD2
CATRPTSETQYF
TGTGCCACCAGACCGACTAGCGAGACCCAGTACTTC
>TRBJ2-7|13|.|TRBV30|.
CAWTPGVHYEQYF
TGTGCCTGGACGCCGGGGGTCCACTACGAGCAGTACTTC
>TRBJ1-1|17|.|TRBV19|.
CASSTRPGGMGNTEAFF
TGTGCCAGTAGTACCCGTCCAGGAGGAATGGGGAACACTGAAGCTTTCTTT
>TRBJ2-5|15|once|TRBV7-8|TRBD1
CASSRDRAEWETQYF
TGTGCCAGCAGCCGCGACAGGGCAGAGTGGGAGACCCAGTACTTC
>TRBJ1-2|15|.|TRBV19|.
CASSVGSSANYGYTF
TGTGCCAGTAGTGTCGGGAGCTCAGCTAACTATGGCTACACCTTC
>TRBJ1-5|15|.|TRBV28|.
CASSFAGVGNQPQHF
TGTGCCAGCAGTTTTGCGGGGGTTGGCAATCAGCCCCAGCATTTT
>TRBJ2-4|20|.|TRBV7-8|.
CASSLYPKSRTNLAKNIQYF
TGTGCCAGCAGCTTATACCCCAAATCAAGGACAAATCTAGCCAAAAACATTCAGTACTTC
>TRBJ2-7|12|.|TRBV27|.
CASSSGSREQYF
TGTGCCAGCAGTTCCGGGAGTCGAGAGCAGTACTTC
>TRBJ2-5|14|.|TRBV7-6|.
CASSMQGFTGTQYF
TGTGCCAGCAGCATGCAGGGTTTTACGGGGACCCAGTACTTC
>TRBJ2-5|17|.|TRBV4-1|TRBD2
CASSQEGGGGGAETQYF
TGCGCCAGCAGCCAAGAGGGGGGAGGCGGGGGGGCCGAGACCCAGTACTTC
>TRBJ2-3|14|once|TRBV7-9|TRBD1
CASRKDRVPDTQYF
TGTGCCAGCAGAAAAGACAGGGTGCCTGATACGCAGTATTTT
>TRBJ2-1|15|.|TRBV5-4|.
CASSLDSGSHNEQFF
TGTGCCAGCAGCTTGGATTCAGGTTCCCACAATGAGCAGTTCTTC
>TRBJ1-2|16|.|TRBV7-9|.
CASSQGTVPSLYGYTF
TGTGCCAGCAGCCAGGGGACCGTCCCCTCCCTCTATGGCTACACCTTC
>TRBJ1-2|15|.|TRBV5-1|.
CASSPAPDWGYGYTF
TGCGCCAGCAGTCCAGCGCCGGACTGGGGTTATGGCTACACCTTC